One and the same sample provided the 27 T cell receptor beta chains below, sequenced in a study of regulatory T cells in long-lasting Graves disease. TCR beta libraries were built with iRepertoire HTBI primers and Arm-PCR of CDR3 regions. TCRdb passed the multiplex PCR reads through MiXCR, listing each CDR3 protein once. The table includes 250,000 or so distinct CDR3 sequences, 15% to 20% detected once. Noted time point: newly diagnosed GD, antithyroid drugs for less than 3 months. Researchers made the TCR library from RNA that was extracted from PBMCs. The data were also submitted as part of a second study, on T cells in Graves' hyperthyroidism and ophthalmopathy.

Sequenced here: peripheral blood mononuclear cells (PBMCs), sampled at new diagnosis, from a patient treated with antithyroid drugs. Every receptor here comes from a woman under 40 with Graves disease.

This clonotype was recorded at least ten times. V and J are TRBV20-1 and TRBJ2-2, with D perhaps being TRBD1 or TRBD2 (5 bases each). Germline CDR1 reads DFQATT; CDR2 reads SNEGSKA (reference sequence). Trimming took 1 base from V and 7 from J, leaving 7 bases between them. CDR3 length: 12 amino acids. In DNA, the CDR3 is TGCAGTGCTAGAGGGGGGAACGGGGAGCTGTTTTTT. Its translation is CSARGGNGELFF.

This clonotype was picked up many times. This sequence joins TRBV12-3 or TRBV12-4 and TRBJ2-7, with 7 bases fitting TRBD1. The CDR3 extends over 14 amino acids. J was trimmed by 1 base and V by 4 bases; bases with no gene match: 4. CDR3 nucleotides: TGTGCCAGCAGTTACCCGACAGGGTCCTACGAGCAGTACTTC. This sequence encodes CASSYPTGSYEQYF.

Remarks on this clonotype: This likely came from a read error, as a far larger clone is one base away. The chain employs TRBV5-5 and TRBJ1-4, with D possibly matching TRBD1 (5 bases). The CDR3 runs to 15 residues. Looked up from germline, CDR1 is SGHKS and CDR2 is YYEKEE (reference sequence). The CDR3 bases are TGTGCCAGCAGCCCGGTACGGGGGGTTGGTGAAGAACTGTTTTTT. Translated, it gives CASSPVRGVGEELFF.

The V call is TRBV5-1, the J call TRBJ2-2; D ambiguous. CDR1 is SGHRS, CDR2 YFSETQ, per germline. The CDR3 length is 15 residues. Trimming took off 2 bases at V and 0 bases at J, with 8 bases between the two ends. The CDR3 DNA follows: TGCGCCAGCAGCTTCCGAGGCCCGAACACCGGGGAGCTGTTTTTT. It codes for CASSFRGPNTGELFF.

This clonotype has ten or more counts. The chain combines TRBV2 with TRBJ1-1; the D gene is possibly TRBD1 (6 bases). This CDR3 spans 16 amino acids. CDR1 is SNHLY, CDR2 FYNNEI, per germline. Trimming pared 0 bases from V and 4 bases from J, leaving 15 bases between. CDR3 sequence: CASSEAFGGLLTEAFF. In DNA form, the CDR3 reads TGTGCCAGCAGTGAAGCGTTTGGGGGCCTGCTCACTGAAGCTTTCTTT.

The chain employs TRBV19 and TRBJ2-6; 7 positions match TRBD2. Germline-derived CDR1 and CDR2 are LNHDA and SQIVND (reference sequence). Germline trimming cut 3 bases from V and 0 bases from J; bases unmatched to any gene: 5. This CDR3 spans 17 amino acids. DNA for the CDR3: TGTGCCAGTAGTATTGAGGGGACTAACTCTGGGGCCAACGTCCTGACTTTC. This gives the protein CASSIEGTNSGANVLTF.

The rearrangement uses TRBV28 and TRBJ2-7; D may be TRBD2 (5 bases). The ends were cut back, 8 bases at V and 6 bases at J, with 11 bases in the middle. The CDR3 extends over 11 amino acids. Germline V CDR1 and CDR2: MDHEN, SYDVKM. The CDR3 DNA sequence: TGTGCCAGCGCTGGCGCGGGCGAGCAGTACTTC. Its protein product is CASAGAGEQYF.

This clonotype has at least ten counts. V is TRBV10-1 and J is TRBJ2-3; 7 bases are shared with TRBD2. Unmatched junction bases numbered 7, after V lost 6 bases and J lost 1 base. Per the germline V gene, CDR1 is WNHNN and CDR2 is SYGVQD (reference sequence). CDR3 length: 15 amino acids. The CDR3 nucleotides read TGCGCCAGCAGCCAGAATCTAGCGGGCACAGATACGCAGTATTTT. This translates into CASSQNLAGTDTQYF.

This clonotype has ten or more counts. The chain carries TRBV7-8 and TRBJ1-2, with 9 nucleotides matching TRBD1. The CDR3 spans 15 residues. The junction had 9 bases not matched to a gene; V was cut back by 3 bases and J by 7 bases. Germline CDR1 is SGHVS and CDR2 is FQNEAQ. CDR3 nucleotides: TGTGCCAGCAGCTTGGGGGGGACAGGGCTTTCTGGCTACACCTTC. Translated, it gives CASSLGGTGLSGYTF. The full variable domain, in which reference TRBV7-8 and TRBJ1-2 provide the parts outside the CDR3, is GAGVSQSPRYKVAKRGQDVALRCDPISGHVSLFWYQQALGQGPEFLTYFQNEAQLDKSGLPSDRFFAERPEGSVSTLKIQRTQQEDSAVYLCASSLGGTGLSGYTFGSGTRLTVV.

As concerns this clonotype: A read error may explain this, as a much larger clone is one base away. The gene calls are TRBV12-3 or TRBV12-4 and TRBJ2-1; a possible D gene is TRBD1 (6 bases). The CDR3 contains 16 residues. The ends were cut back, 5 bases at V and 9 bases at J, with 23 bases in the middle. This CDR3 reads CASSEGQTHVGREQFF. The CDR3 DNA follows: TGTGCCAGCAGTGAAGGACAGACCCACGTCGGGCGTGAGCAGTTCTTC.

The rearrangement uses TRBV6-1 and TRBJ2-3; tentative D call: TRBD2 (5 bases). The CDR3 consists of 17 residues. The V gene's germline CDR1 is MNHNS and CDR2 SASEGT. The V end was cut by 3 bases, the J end by 6 bases, with 22 bases between. The CDR3 sequence: CASSEIGSLLVPDTQYF. Written as DNA, the CDR3 is TGTGCCAGCAGTGAGATCGGCTCTTTACTAGTCCCGGATACGCAGTATTTT.

This clonotype was seen only a few times. V and J are TRBV2 and TRBJ1-6, with unresolved D. CDR3 length: 15 amino acids. CDR1 is SNHLY and CDR2 is FYNNEI in the germline V gene. Trimming took 4 bases from V and 0 from J, leaving 7 bases between them. The CDR3 region is CASSARSSYNSPLHF. The DNA of the CDR3 is TGTGCCAGCAGTGCCCGGAGCTCCTATAATTCACCCCTCCACTTT.

This clonotype showed up many times. This chain connects TRBV20-1 to TRBJ2-3; no firm D call. Between the trimmed V and J ends, which lost 5 bases and 1 base, there was a span of 13 bases. CDR3 length equals 14 residues. Germline CDR1 is DFQATT and CDR2 is SNEGSKA (reference sequence). CDR3 sequence (DNA): TGCAGTGCTGCCCTCAGCGAGGGCACAGATACGCAGTATTTT. Translating it yields CSAALSEGTDTQYF.

This clonotype was picked up a small number of times. This may come from a read error, since a much larger clone is one base off. This chain joins TRBV6-2 or TRBV6-3 and TRBJ1-2, with unresolved D. Germline V gene lookup returns CDR1 MNHEY and CDR2 SVGEGT. Trimming removed 4 bases from V and 4 bases from J, with 13 bases in between. This CDR3 contains 14 residues. CDR3 sequence: CASSSPRASYGYTF. As DNA, the CDR3 is TGTGCCAGCAGTTCCCCCAGAGCTAGCTATGGCTACACCTTC.

Ten or more counts support this clonotype. The chain joins TRBV29-1 to TRBJ1-1, with unresolved D. V lost 6 bases to trimming and J lost 3 bases, with 14 bases between them. The V gene's germline CDR1 is SQVTM and CDR2 ANQGSEA. The CDR3 is 13 amino acids. CDR3 coding DNA: TGCAGCGTAGTCGAGTTGCTTGACACTGAAGCTTTCTTT. Amino acid sequence: CSVVELLDTEAFF.

The chain employs TRBV28 and TRBJ1-5; 9 nucleotides agree with TRBD1. V gave up 7 bases and J gave up 1 base; unmatched junction bases: 5. Germline V gene data show CDR1 as MDHEN and CDR2 as SYDVKM. This CDR3 is 15 amino acids long. DNA for the CDR3: TGTGCCAGCACTCCGACAGGGGGAAGCAATCAGCCCCAGCATTTT. It yields the protein CASTPTGGSNQPQHF.

The table lists this clonotype with many counts. The chain links TRBV2 to TRBJ1-2, with a weak D call TRBD1 (5 bases). This CDR3 has 13 residues. The V gene's germline CDR1 is SNHLY and CDR2 FYNNEI. The V and J ends lost 1 base and 7 bases respectively, with 10 bases between them. The CDR3 sequence is CASSEEGRRGYTF. CDR3 in DNA: TGTGCCAGCAGTGAAGAGGGGCGGCGTGGCTACACCTTC.

The chain has TRBV27 and TRBJ2-5; 8 bases map to TRBD1. The germline gives CDR1 MNHEY, CDR2 SMNVEV (reference sequence). The CDR3 sequence is 14 residues long. The J segment lost 5 bases and the V segment lost 10 bases, leaving 12 bases of the junction unmatched. The CDR3: CATHTDRDPETQYF. CDR3 nucleotides: TGTGCCACGCACACGGACAGGGACCCTGAGACCCAGTACTTC.

In its sample, this clonotype was seen a few times. A much larger clone sits a single nucleotide away, making a read error possible. CDR3 nucleotide sequence: TGTGCCAGCACCTGGGAAACTGAAGCTTTCTTT. Residues: CASTWETEAFF. The chain joins TRBV27 to TRBJ1-1; no firm D call. V was shortened by 7 bases and J by 5 bases, with 8 bases between the two germline ends. Germline-derived CDR1 and CDR2 are MNHEY and SMNVEV (reference sequence). This CDR3 has 11 amino acids.

In its sample, this clonotype was seen many times. The CDR3 loop reads CSAQTGGDLTGELFF. The CDR3 bases are TGCAGTGCCCAGACAGGGGGCGACCTCACCGGGGAGCTGTTTTTT. The chain uses TRBV20-1 and TRBJ2-2; 10 nucleotides match TRBD1. Unmatched junction bases numbered 8, after V lost 6 bases and J lost 4 bases. CDR3 length equals 15 residues. Germline CDR1 reads DFQATT; CDR2 reads SNEGSKA (reference sequence).

This sequence joins TRBV14 and TRBJ2-1; 8 bases are a match to TRBD1. This CDR3 has 14 amino acids. Losses at the gene ends were 4 bases for V and 5 bases for J; bases not matched to a gene: 4. Germline CDR1 reads SGHDN; CDR2 reads FVKESK. The DNA of the CDR3 is TGTGCCAGCAGCCCGGACAGGGTTGACAATGAGCAGTTCTTC. This gives the protein CASSPDRVDNEQFF.

This clonotype was observed many times. The CDR3 coding sequence is TGTGCCAGCAGCGTTAACTATGGCTACACCTTC. Translated, it gives CASSVNYGYTF. The V call is TRBV9, the J call TRBJ1-2; no clear D. The CDR3 is 11 amino acids. CDR1 is SGDLS, CDR2 YYNGEE, per germline. The V and J ends lost 2 bases and 1 base respectively, with 0 bases between them.

This clonotype was observed a few times. The J gene is TRBJ1-1, the V gene TRBV9; a possible D gene is TRBD1 (5 bases). CDR1 SGDLS and CDR2 YYNGEE come from the germline V gene. V was pared by 4 bases and J by 8 bases, with 15 bases between. The CDR3 runs 13 residues. The CDR3 loop reads CASSSNWGEEAFF. Written as DNA, the CDR3 is TGTGCCAGCAGCTCAAACTGGGGGGAAGAAGCTTTCTTT.

This clonotype was counted many times. CDR3 amino acids: CASRSTSGGRSYEQYF. CDR3 bases: TGTGCCAGCAGATCAACTAGCGGGGGCCGCTCCTACGAGCAGTACTTC. This sequence joins TRBV6-2 or TRBV6-3 and TRBJ2-7; TRBD2 agrees at 11 bases. There are 16 residues in the CDR3. The V segment lost 6 bases and the J segment 0 bases; nucleotides outside the gene matches: 7. Germline CDR1 reads MNHEY; CDR2 reads SVGEGT.

This clonotype was recorded many times. V is TRBV20-1 and J is TRBJ1-2; D is unresolved. Trimming stripped 2 bases from V and 2 bases from J, with 12 bases between. Germline V gene data show CDR1 as DFQATT and CDR2 as SNEGSKA (reference sequence). This CDR3 region has 14 residues. The CDR3: CSARFRGGNYGYTF. The CDR3 DNA sequence: TGCAGTGCTAGATTCAGAGGAGGGAACTATGGCTACACCTTC.

This clonotype appeared many times. The rearrangement uses TRBV20-1 and TRBJ2-7; D is perhaps TRBD1 (5 bases). Looked up from germline, CDR1 is DFQATT and CDR2 is SNEGSKA (reference sequence). Trimming took off 5 bases at V and 3 bases at J, with 14 bases between the two ends. CDR3 length: 13 amino acids. The CDR3 DNA sequence: TGCAGTGCTTGGGGCCGCGGCAGCTACGAGCAGTACTTC. This sequence encodes CSAWGRGSYEQYF.

Comment on this clonotype: This likely came from a read error, as a far larger clone is one base away. The chain links TRBV5-5 to TRBJ2-1; D may match TRBD1 or TRBD2 (5 bases each). The CDR3 has 15 amino acids. The germline CDR1 and CDR2 sequences are SGHKS and YYEKEE (reference sequence). CDR3: CASGLGGHSYNEQFF. The CDR3 region has the DNA TGCGCCAGCGGCTTGGGTGGACACTCCTACAATGAGCAGTTCTTC. Supplemented by reference TRBV5-5 and TRBJ2-1, the full variable domain reads DAGVTQSPTHLIKTRGQQVTLRCSPISGHKSVSWYQQVLGQGPQFIFQYYEKEERGRGNFPDRFSARQFPNYSSELNVNALLLGDSALYLCASGLGGHSYNEQFFGPGTRLTVL.